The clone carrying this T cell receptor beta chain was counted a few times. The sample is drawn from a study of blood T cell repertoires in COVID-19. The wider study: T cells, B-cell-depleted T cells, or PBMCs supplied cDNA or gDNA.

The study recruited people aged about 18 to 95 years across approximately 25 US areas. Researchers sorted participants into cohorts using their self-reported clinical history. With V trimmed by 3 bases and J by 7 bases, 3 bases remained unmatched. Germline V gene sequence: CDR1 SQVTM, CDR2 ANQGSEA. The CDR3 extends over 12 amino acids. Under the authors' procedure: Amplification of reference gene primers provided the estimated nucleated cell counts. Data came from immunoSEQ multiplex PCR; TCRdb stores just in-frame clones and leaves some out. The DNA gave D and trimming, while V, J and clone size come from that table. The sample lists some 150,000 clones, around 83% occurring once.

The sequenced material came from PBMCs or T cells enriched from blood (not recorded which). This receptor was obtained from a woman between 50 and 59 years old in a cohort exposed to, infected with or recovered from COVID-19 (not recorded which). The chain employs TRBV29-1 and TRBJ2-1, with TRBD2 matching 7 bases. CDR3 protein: CSVDRTRNEQFF. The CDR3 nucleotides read TGCAGCGTTGATAGGACTAGGAATGAGCAGTTCTTC.